Listed here are 17 T cell receptor beta chains from one sample, sequenced in a study of PD-L1 blockade in urothelial cancer. As to time point: pretreatment peripheral blood. The data were produced by immunoSEQ multiplex PCR, yet TCRdb's version contains in-frame clones alone and is incomplete. In the table there are about 95,000 clones, around nine tenths of which are singletons. The source was PBMCs, collected around atezolizumab (anti-PD-L1) treatment. The receptors were sampled from a man aged 60-69 years with urothelial cancer.

V usage is TRBV9 and J usage is TRBJ2-3, with a weak D call TRBD1 (5 bases). V gave up 0 bases and J gave up 2 bases, with 22 bases separating them. Germline CDR1 reads SGDLS; CDR2 reads YYNGEE. The CDR3 is 19 residues long. The CDR3 protein is CASSVAGQGRPFLTDTQYF. As DNA, the CDR3 is TGTGCCAGCAGCGTAGCTGGGCAGGGCCGACCTTTCCTCACAGATACGCAGTATTTT. Supplemented by reference TRBV9 and TRBJ2-3, the full variable domain reads DSGVTQTPKHLITATGQRVTLRCSPRSGDLSVYWYQQSLDQGLQFLIQYYNGEERAKGNILERFSAQQFPDLHSELNLSSLELGDSALYFCASSVAGQGRPFLTDTQYFGPGTRLTVL.

The chain is built from TRBV21-1 and TRBJ1-5; no check of the table's D call, TRBD1, against the DNA was made. TRBV21-1 counts as a pseudogene. The CDR3 extends over 19 amino acids. The CDR3 DNA sequence: TGTGCCAGCAGTCCCCTTTCCGGGACAGTTCTCGACGGGTATCAGCCCCAGCATTTT. It translates to CASSPLSGTVLDGYQPQHF.

The gene calls are TRBV5-1 and TRBJ2-7; D is perhaps TRBD2 (6 bases). The CDR3 has 14 amino acids. Trimming took off 5 bases at V and 4 bases at J, with 16 bases between the two ends. Per the germline V gene, CDR1 is SGHRS and CDR2 is YFSETQ. CDR3 sequence (DNA): TGCGCCAGCAGTGCGGGGCGACACCAGTACGAGCAGTACTTC. This encodes CASSAGRHQYEQYF.

The J gene is TRBJ2-3, the V gene TRBV19; TRBD2 agrees at 9 bases. The CDR3 length is 16 residues. Germline trimming cut 4 bases from V and 2 bases from J; bases unmatched to any gene: 7. CDR1 is LNHDA and CDR2 is SQIVND in the germline V gene (reference sequence). The CDR3 sequence is CASSRPSGVNTDTQYF. Written as DNA, the CDR3 is TGTGCCAGTAGTAGACCTAGCGGGGTGAACACAGATACGCAGTATTTT.

This chain joins TRBV6-5 and TRBJ2-7; D perhaps matches TRBD1 (6 bases). Germline V gene sequence: CDR1 MNHEY, CDR2 SVGAGI. V lost 2 bases and J 1 base, leaving 12 bases between the germline ends. The CDR3 totals 15 residues. CDR3 sequence: CASSYIPDRSYEQYF. In DNA, the CDR3 is TGTGCCAGCAGTTACATCCCTGACAGGTCCTACGAGCAGTACTTC.

V gene TRBV27 combines with J gene TRBJ2-7; TRBD1 aligns across 7 bases. CDR3 size: 13 residues. Per germline, CDR1 MNHEY and CDR2 SMNVEV (reference sequence). Trimming removed 7 bases from V and 4 bases from J; junction bases left unmatched: 7. The CDR3 DNA sequence: TGTGCCAGCAAGCAGGGGGACAGATACGAGCAGTACTTC. Translation: CASKQGDRYEQYF.

The chain is built from TRBV4-3 and TRBJ1-6; the D is unclear. This CDR3 comprises 14 residues. Trimming pared 0 bases from V and 11 bases from J, leaving 11 bases between. Germline loops: CDR1 LGHNA, CDR2 YSLEER. The CDR3 DNA is TGCGCCAGCAGCCAAGACTTCCGTGAGCCACCCCTCCACTTT. It encodes CASSQDFREPPLHF.

This clone was detected a few times. V gene TRBV5-1 combines with J gene TRBJ2-7; a possible D gene is TRBD2 (6 bases). V lost 4 bases and J 6 bases, leaving 26 bases between the germline ends. Germline lookup yields CDR1 SGHRS and CDR2 YFSETQ. This CDR3 is 17 amino acids long. CDR3 loop: CASSAAVGDLMKAEQYF. The CDR3 coding sequence is TGCGCCAGCAGCGCAGCCGTTGGGGACTTGATGAAGGCCGAGCAGTACTTC.

This chain uses TRBV2 with TRBJ2-7, with D possibly matching TRBD2 (7 bases). In germline, CDR1 is SNHLY, CDR2 FYNNEI. V lost 5 bases and J lost 6, with 17 bases in between. CDR3 length: 14 amino acids. CDR3 sequence: CASSRDGGGSEQYF. CDR3 sequence (DNA): TGTGCCAGCAGTAGGGACGGCGGGGGCTCCGAGCAGTACTTC.

This clone was detected once. The genes are TRBV6-1 and TRBJ2-1; 10 bases map to TRBD1. Losses at the gene ends were 2 bases for V and 8 bases for J; bases not matched to a gene: 6. Germline V gives CDR1 MNHNS, CDR2 SASEGT. The CDR3 totals 15 residues. CDR3 protein: CASSEQGQGWYEQFF. The CDR3 bases are TGTGCCAGCAGTGAACAGGGACAGGGGTGGTATGAGCAGTTCTTC.

Notes on this clone: The same CDR3 is also encoded by other DNA sequences in this sample. The chain uses TRBV6-5 and TRBJ2-1; D perhaps matches TRBD2 (6 bases). The V and J ends lost 4 bases and 0 bases respectively, with 10 bases between them. Per germline, CDR1 MNHEY and CDR2 SVGAGI. The CDR3 has 15 residues. CDR3 region: CASSSGGSSYNEQFF. In DNA form, the CDR3 reads TGTGCCAGCAGTTCTGGGGGGAGCTCCTACAATGAGCAGTTCTTC.

Concerning this clone: Given a much more abundant clone one base away, this may be a read error. Different DNA sequences within this sample yield the same CDR3. The chain uses TRBV4-3 and TRBJ1-6; no clear D. CDR1 is LGHNA, CDR2 YSLEER, per germline. This CDR3 has 14 amino acids. CDR3 in DNA: TGCGCTAGCAGCCAAGATAGGGAGAGTTCACCCCTCCACTTT. Translation: CASSQDRESSPLHF.

The gene calls are TRBV7-9 and TRBJ1-4, with D unresolved. The CDR3 has 12 residues. With 4 bases removed from V and 6 bases from J, the gap between germline ends came to 6 bases. The V gene's germline CDR1 is SEHNR and CDR2 FQNEAQ (reference sequence). CDR3 region: CASSSRDEKLFF. The DNA for the CDR3 is TGTGCCAGCAGCTCCCGCGATGAAAAACTGTTTTTT.

The genes are TRBV2 and TRBJ1-5; D call uncertain. The CDR3 is made up of 13 amino acids. CDR1 is SNHLY, CDR2 FYNNEI, per germline. V gave up 6 bases and J gave up 0 bases, with 6 bases separating them. The DNA for the CDR3 is TGTGCCAGCAGGGCACCTAGCAATCAGCCCCAGCATTTT. Protein: CASRAPSNQPQHF. Full variable domain (outside the CDR3, taken from reference TRBV2 and TRBJ1-5): EPEVTQTPSHQVTQMGQEVILRCVPISNHLYFYWYRQILGQKVEFLVSFYNNEISEKSEIFDDQFSVERPDGSNFTLKIRSTKLEDSAMYFCASRAPSNQPQHFGDGTRLSIL.

This clone has just one count. The chain joins TRBV20-1 to TRBJ2-1; D not resolved. Germline CDR1 reads DFQATT; CDR2 reads SNEGSKA (reference sequence). There are 10 residues in the CDR3. V gave up 6 bases and J gave up 9 bases, with 9 bases separating them. This chain's CDR3 is CSAESVEQFF. The CDR3 DNA reads TGCAGTGCCGAGTCCGTTGAGCAGTTCTTC.

V gene TRBV27 combines with J gene TRBJ1-1; D call uncertain. Between the trimmed V and J ends, which lost 8 bases and 5 bases, there was a span of 12 bases. Germline lookup yields CDR1 MNHEY and CDR2 SMNVEV (reference sequence). The CDR3 totals 12 residues. The CDR3 nucleotides read TGTGCCAGCCAACCAGGTCGGACTGAAGCTTTCTTT. This sequence encodes CASQPGRTEAFF.

To note about this clone: The sample contains more than one DNA sequence encoding this CDR3. CDR3 in amino acids: CASSLSSYEQYF. CDR3 in DNA: TGTGCCAGCAGTTTATCCAGCTACGAGCAGTACTTC. This chain uses TRBV28 with TRBJ2-7; D ambiguous. CDR3 length: 12 residues. Germline lookup yields CDR1 MDHEN and CDR2 SYDVKM. V lost 1 base and J lost 3, with 4 bases in between.